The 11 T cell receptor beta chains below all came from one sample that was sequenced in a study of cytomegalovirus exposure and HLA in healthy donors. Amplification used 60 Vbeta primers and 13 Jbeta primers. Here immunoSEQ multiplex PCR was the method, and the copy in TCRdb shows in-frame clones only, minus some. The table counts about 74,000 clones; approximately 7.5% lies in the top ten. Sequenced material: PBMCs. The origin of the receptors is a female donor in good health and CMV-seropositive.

The CDR3 DNA is TGTGCCAGCAGTTTGGTAGGGGCTAGTCTTAACACCGGGGAGCTGTTTTTT. Its protein product is CASSLVGASLNTGELFF. The gene calls are TRBV27 and TRBJ2-2; possible D gene TRBD1, 5 bases. V was pared by 3 bases and J by 2 bases, with 16 bases between. This CDR3 region has 17 residues. Germline CDR1 is MNHEY and CDR2 is SMNVEV (reference sequence).

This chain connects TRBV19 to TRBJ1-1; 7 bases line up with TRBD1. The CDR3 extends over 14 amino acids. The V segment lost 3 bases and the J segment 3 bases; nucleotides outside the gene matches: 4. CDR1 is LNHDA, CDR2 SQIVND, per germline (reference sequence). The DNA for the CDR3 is TGTGCCAGTAGTATCAGACAGGGTGACACTGAAGCTTTCTTT. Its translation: CASSIRQGDTEAFF.

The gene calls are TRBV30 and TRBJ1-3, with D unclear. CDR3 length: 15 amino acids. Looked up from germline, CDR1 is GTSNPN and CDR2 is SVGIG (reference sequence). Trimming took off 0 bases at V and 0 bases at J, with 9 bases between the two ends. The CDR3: CAWSVGSNSGNTIYF. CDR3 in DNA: TGTGCCTGGAGTGTGGGCTCAAACTCTGGAAACACCATATATTTT.

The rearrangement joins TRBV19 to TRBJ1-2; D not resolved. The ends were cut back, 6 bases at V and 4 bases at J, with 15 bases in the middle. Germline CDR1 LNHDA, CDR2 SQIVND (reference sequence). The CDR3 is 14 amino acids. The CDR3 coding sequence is TGTGCCAGTAGAGAAGCGAGCGGGGTCTATGGCTACACCTTC. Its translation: CASREASGVYGYTF.

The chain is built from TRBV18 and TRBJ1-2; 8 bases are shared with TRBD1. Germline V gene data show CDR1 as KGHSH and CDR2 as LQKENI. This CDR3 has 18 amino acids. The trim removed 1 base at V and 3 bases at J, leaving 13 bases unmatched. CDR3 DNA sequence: TGTGCCAGCTCACCACTCGGACAGGGAAAAGGTCGGGACTATGGCTACACCTTC. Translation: CASSPLGQGKGRDYGYTF.

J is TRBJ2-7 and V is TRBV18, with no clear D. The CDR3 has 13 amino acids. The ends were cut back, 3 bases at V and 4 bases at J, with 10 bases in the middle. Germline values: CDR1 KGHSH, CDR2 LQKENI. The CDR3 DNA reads TGTGCCAGCTCACCCTCTAACCCTTACGAGCAGTACTTC. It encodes CASSPSNPYEQYF.

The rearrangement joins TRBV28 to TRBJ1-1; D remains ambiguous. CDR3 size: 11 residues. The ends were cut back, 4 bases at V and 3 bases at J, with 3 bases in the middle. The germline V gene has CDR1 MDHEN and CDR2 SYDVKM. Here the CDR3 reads CASSSDTEAFF. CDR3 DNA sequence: TGTGCCAGCAGTTCAGACACTGAAGCTTTCTTT. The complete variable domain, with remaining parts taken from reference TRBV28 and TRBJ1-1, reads DVKVTQSSRYLVKRTGEKVFLECVQDMDHENMFWYRQDPGLGLRLIYFSYDVKMKEKGDIPEGYSVSREKKERFSLILESASTNQTSMYLCASSSDTEAFFGQGTRLTVV.

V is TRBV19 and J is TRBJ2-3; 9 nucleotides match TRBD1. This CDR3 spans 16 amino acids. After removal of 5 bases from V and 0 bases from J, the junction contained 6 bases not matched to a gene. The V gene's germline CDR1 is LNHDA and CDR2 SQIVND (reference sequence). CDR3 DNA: TGTGCCAGTAGTTACCCGGGACAGGGCAGCACAGATACGCAGTATTTT. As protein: CASSYPGQGSTDTQYF.

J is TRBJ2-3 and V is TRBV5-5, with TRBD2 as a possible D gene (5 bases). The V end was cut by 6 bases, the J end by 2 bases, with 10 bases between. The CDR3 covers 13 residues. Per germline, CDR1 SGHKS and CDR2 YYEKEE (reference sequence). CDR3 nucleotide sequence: TGTGCCAGCATTGAGGGTCCCACAGATACGCAGTATTTT. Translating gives CASIEGPTDTQYF.

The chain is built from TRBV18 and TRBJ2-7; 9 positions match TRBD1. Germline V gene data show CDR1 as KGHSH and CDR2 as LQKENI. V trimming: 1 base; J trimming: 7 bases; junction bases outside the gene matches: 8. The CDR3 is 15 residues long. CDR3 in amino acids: CASSPLGTGSEEQYF. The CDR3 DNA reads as TGTGCCAGCTCACCACTCGGGACAGGGAGCGAGGAGCAGTACTTC.

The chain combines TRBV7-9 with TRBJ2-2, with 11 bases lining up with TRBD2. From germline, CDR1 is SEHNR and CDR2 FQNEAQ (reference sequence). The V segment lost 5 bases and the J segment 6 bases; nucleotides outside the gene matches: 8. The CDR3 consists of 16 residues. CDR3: CASSAIAGGPAGELFF. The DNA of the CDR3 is TGTGCCAGCAGCGCTATAGCGGGGGGGCCGGCCGGGGAGCTGTTTTTT.